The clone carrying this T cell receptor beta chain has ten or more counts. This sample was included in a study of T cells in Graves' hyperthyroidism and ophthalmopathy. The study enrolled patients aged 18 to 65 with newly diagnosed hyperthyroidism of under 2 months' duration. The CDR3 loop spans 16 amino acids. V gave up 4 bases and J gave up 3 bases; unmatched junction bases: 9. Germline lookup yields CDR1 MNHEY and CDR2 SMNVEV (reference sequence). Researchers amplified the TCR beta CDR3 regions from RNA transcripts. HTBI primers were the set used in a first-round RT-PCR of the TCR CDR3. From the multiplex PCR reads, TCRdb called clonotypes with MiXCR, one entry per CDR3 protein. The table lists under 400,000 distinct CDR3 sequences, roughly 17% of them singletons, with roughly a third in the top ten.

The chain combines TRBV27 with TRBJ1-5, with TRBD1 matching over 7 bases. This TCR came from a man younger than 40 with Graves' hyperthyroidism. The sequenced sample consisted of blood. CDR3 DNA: TGTGCCAGCAGTTCAGTCCGGGACAGCTTCAATCAGCCCCAGCATTTT. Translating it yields CASSSVRDSFNQPQHF.